The 25 T cell receptor beta chains reported below all come from one sample, sequenced in a study of T cell clonotyping in hematopoietic cell transplantation. Sequencing was performed with immunoSEQ multiplex PCR; in TCRdb, only in-frame clones are kept and a portion is missing. The table has some 1,900 clones, 76% seen once. The source material was peripheral blood mononuclear cells. The source is a man between 25 and 39 years old in good health. Some clones in this sample may be carry-over from other donors' samples.

CDR3 sequence reads: CAWSRDSSYEQYF. For the CDR3, the DNA is TGTGCCTGGAGCCGCGACAGTTCCTACGAGCAGTACTTC. The V gene is TRBV30, the J gene TRBJ2-7; D is possibly TRBD1 (5 bases). Trimming took 3 bases from V and 1 from J, leaving 10 bases between them. Looked up from germline, CDR1 is GTSNPN and CDR2 is SVGIG (reference sequence). CDR3 length: 13 residues. Full variable domain (missing parts from reference TRBV30 and TRBJ2-7): SQTIHQWPATLVQPVGSPLSLECTVEGTSNPNLYWYRQAAGRGLQLLFYSVGIGQISSEVPQNLSASRPQDRQFILSSKKLLLSDSGFYLCAWSRDSSYEQYFGPGTRLTVT.

The chain has TRBV6-5 and TRBJ2-1; 7 bases are a match to TRBD2. V lost 6 bases to trimming and J lost 4 bases; unmatched junction nucleotides: 9. The germline gives CDR1 MNHEY, CDR2 SVGAGI. This CDR3 contains 15 residues. CDR3 region: CASSPQRGLYNEQFF. CDR3 nucleotide sequence: TGTGCCAGCAGCCCGCAGCGGGGACTTTACAATGAGCAGTTCTTC.

Remarks on this clone: Other nucleotide sequences in the sample specify the same CDR3. The CDR3 DNA reads as TGTGCCAGCAGTTTATCGTCCAGATCCTACGAGCAGTACTTC. Protein sequence: CASSLSSRSYEQYF. This chain links TRBV27 with TRBJ2-7; no definite D call. The CDR3 runs 14 residues. V was pared by 0 bases and J by 1 base, with 7 bases between. Looked up from germline, CDR1 is MNHEY and CDR2 is SMNVEV (reference sequence).

The V gene is TRBV11-2, the J gene TRBJ1-1; no definite D call. Germline CDR1 and CDR2: SGHAT and FQNNGV. Trimming pared 5 bases from V and 3 bases from J, leaving 16 bases between. The CDR3 extends over 15 amino acids. CDR3 sequence (DNA): TGTGCCAGCAGCGGAGCTCTTGGCGGGTACACTGAAGCTTTCTTT. Translated, it gives CASSGALGGYTEAFF.

On this clone: The sample contains more than one DNA sequence encoding this CDR3. This CDR3 reads CASSQGAGFTDTQYF. The CDR3 region has the DNA TGTGCCAGCAGCCAAGGGGCTGGCTTCACAGATACGCAGTATTTT. The chain uses TRBV14 and TRBJ2-3; unclear D gene. V lost 1 base and J lost 2, with 10 bases in between. CDR3 size: 15 residues. Per the germline V gene, CDR1 is SGHDN and CDR2 is FVKESK.

This clone was observed a handful of times. The chain has TRBV14 and TRBJ2-3; tentatively, D is TRBD2 (6 bases). This CDR3 comprises 14 residues. V was cut by 7 bases and J by 4 bases, with 15 bases left in between. Looked up from germline, CDR1 is SGHDN and CDR2 is FVKESK. CDR3 sequence (DNA): TGTGCCAGCAACAACTCACTAGCCCCAGATACGCAGTATTTT. Amino acids: CASNNSLAPDTQYF. The whole variable domain, remainder taken from reference TRBV14 and TRBJ2-3, is EAGVTQFPSHSVIEKGQTVTLRCDPISGHDNLYWYRRVMGKEIKFLLHFVKESKQDESGMPNNRFLAERTGGTYSTLKVQPAELEDSGVYFCASNNSLAPDTQYFGPGTRLTVL.

The rearrangement links TRBV29-1 to TRBJ1-1; D ambiguous. This CDR3 is built from 11 residues. The V gene's germline CDR1 is SQVTM and CDR2 ANQGSEA. V was trimmed by 3 bases and J by 5 bases, leaving 7 bases between them. The CDR3 DNA follows: TGCAGCGTTGATCTGGGAACTGAAGCTTTCTTT. Its translation is CSVDLGTEAFF.

The rearrangement uses TRBV10-3 and TRBJ1-1, with 10 bases fitting TRBD1. The V gene's germline CDR1 is ENHRY and CDR2 SYGVKD. With 6 bases clipped from V and 7 bases from J, the junction kept 8 bases outside the gene matches. The CDR3 is made up of 14 amino acids. The CDR3 nucleotides are TGTGCCATCAGACGGGACAGGGGAGAAGGTGAAGCTTTCTTT. Amino acid sequence: CAIRRDRGEGEAFF.

The chain links TRBV2 to TRBJ1-2; D remains ambiguous. The CDR3 extends over 15 amino acids. CDR1 SNHLY and CDR2 FYNNEI come from the germline V gene. Trimming stripped 0 bases from V and 4 bases from J, with 12 bases between. CDR3 sequence: CASSEAGREGYGYTF. CDR3 nucleotides: TGTGCCAGCAGTGAAGCGGGAAGGGAGGGCTATGGCTACACCTTC.

The chain combines TRBV4-2 with TRBJ2-7; 8 bases are a match to TRBD2. CDR3 size: 16 residues. The germline V gene has CDR1 LGHNA and CDR2 YNFKEQ. The trim removed 0 bases at V and 3 bases at J, leaving 7 bases unmatched. CDR3 loop: CASSQDWASGFYEQYF. The CDR3 DNA follows: TGTGCCAGCAGCCAAGATTGGGCTAGCGGGTTCTACGAGCAGTACTTC.

The chain employs TRBV27 and TRBJ2-1; TRBD1 matches 7 bases. The CDR3 sequence is 13 residues long. The junction had 5 bases not matched to a gene; V was cut back by 5 bases and J by 7 bases. Germline V lookup: CDR1 MNHEY, CDR2 SMNVEV (reference sequence). This CDR3 reads CASSPGTVNEQFF. As DNA, the CDR3 is TGTGCCAGCAGTCCCGGGACAGTAAATGAGCAGTTCTTC.

This clone turned up a few times. The chain's CDR3 is CASSELKGPGPYEQYF. CDR3 coding DNA: TGCGCCAGCAGTGAGCTTAAGGGGCCGGGTCCCTACGAGCAGTACTTC. V gene TRBV10-1 combines with J gene TRBJ2-5; weak D call: TRBD1 (5 bases). The J call may be incorrect, as the DNA end agrees better with TRBJ2-7. The CDR3 covers 16 residues. CDR1 is WNHNN and CDR2 is SYGVQD in the germline V gene (reference sequence).

This sequence joins TRBV28 and TRBJ1-2; unclear D gene. Trimming cost V 4 bases and J 0 bases, with 9 bases left between them. Germline V CDR1 and CDR2: MDHEN, SYDVKM. This CDR3 spans 14 amino acids. The CDR3 bases are TGTGCCAGCAGTTGTTTCGAGACTAACTATGGCTACACCTTC. Amino acids: CASSCFETNYGYTF.

This sequence joins TRBV7-6 and TRBJ2-2, with 12 positions matching TRBD2. The CDR3 runs to 21 residues. The junction had 18 bases not matched to a gene; V was cut back by 1 base and J by 6 bases. From germline, CDR1 is SGHVS and CDR2 FNYEAQ. CDR3 DNA: TGTGCCAGCAGCTTAGTTTTATTGGTGACTAGCGGGAGAAAGATGGCCGGGGAGCTGTTTTTT. Amino acid sequence: CASSLVLLVTSGRKMAGELFF.

The rearrangement links TRBV30 to TRBJ1-1, with unresolved D. The CDR3 has 12 amino acids. Germline V gene lookup returns CDR1 GTSNPN and CDR2 SVGIG (reference sequence). Trimming removed 1 base at V and 4 bases at J, with 7 bases between. Here the CDR3 reads CAWSDYGTEAFF. The CDR3 DNA follows: TGTGCCTGGAGTGATTATGGCACTGAAGCTTTCTTT.

The chain is built from TRBV19 and TRBJ2-7, with a possible D match to TRBD2 (5 bases). Between the trimmed V and J ends, which lost 5 bases and 3 bases, there was a span of 17 bases. This CDR3 comprises 15 residues. Germline values: CDR1 LNHDA, CDR2 SQIVND (reference sequence). The CDR3 reads CASSARGSEFYEQYF. The CDR3 bases are TGTGCCAGTAGTGCCCGGGGAAGTGAGTTCTACGAGCAGTACTTC.

The V and J genes are TRBV30 and TRBJ2-2; D unresolved. The V end lost 0 bases, the J end lost 8 bases, and 13 bases lay between the germline ends. CDR3 length: 14 residues. CDR1 is GTSNPN, CDR2 SVGIG, per germline (reference sequence). CDR3: CAWSVTPLTGELFF. In nucleotides, the CDR3 is TGTGCCTGGAGTGTAACCCCGCTGACGGGGGAGCTGTTTTTT.

This clone was recorded a few times. The chain carries TRBV7-9 and TRBJ1-1; D gene uncertain. V was trimmed by 5 bases and J by 4 bases, leaving 8 bases between them. CDR3 length: 12 residues. CDR1 and CDR2 (germline): SEHNR, FQNEAQ (reference sequence). The DNA of the CDR3 is TGTGCCAGCAGCCCGAGGGCCACTGAAGCTTTCTTT. It encodes CASSPRATEAFF. Drawing the rest from reference TRBV7-9 and TRBJ1-1, the complete variable domain is DTGVSQNPRHKITKRGQNVTFRCDPISEHNRLYWYRQTLGQGPEFLTYFQNEAQLEKSRLLSDRFSAERPKGSFSTLEIQRTEQGDSAMYLCASSPRATEAFFGQGTRLTVV.

The chain combines TRBV7-8 with TRBJ2-7; 9 bases are a match to TRBD2. The CDR3 runs 16 residues. Germline V CDR1 and CDR2: SGHVS, FQNEAQ. V trimming: 5 bases; J trimming: 3 bases; junction bases outside the gene matches: 11. The CDR3 DNA follows: TGTGCCAGCAGCACCAACGTACTAGCGGGCCACTACGAGCAGTACTTC. Encoded protein: CASSTNVLAGHYEQYF.

This sequence joins TRBV2 and TRBJ2-2; maybe TRBD2 (6 bases). Germline values: CDR1 SNHLY, CDR2 FYNNEI. CDR3 length: 13 amino acids. Trimming took off 7 bases at V and 6 bases at J, with 12 bases between the two ends. CDR3 sequence reads: CASKGRGSGELFF. CDR3 nucleotide sequence: TGTGCCAGCAAAGGTCGGGGGTCCGGGGAGCTGTTTTTT.

The genes are TRBV28 and TRBJ2-4; tentatively, D is TRBD1 (5 bases). This CDR3 contains 17 residues. The V end lost 5 bases, the J end lost 0 bases, and 17 bases lay between the germline ends. CDR1 is MDHEN, CDR2 SYDVKM, per germline. CDR3 amino acids: CASSPDDSRLAKNIQYF. The CDR3 DNA follows: TGTGCCAGCAGTCCCGACGACAGTCGTCTAGCCAAAAACATTCAGTACTTC.

The chain is built from TRBV9 and TRBJ1-5; possible D gene TRBD1, 5 bases. V shed 4 bases and J shed 4 bases, with 12 bases lying between them. The CDR3 contains 14 residues. Germline CDR1 reads SGDLS; CDR2 reads YYNGEE. CDR3 protein: CASSPGTSNQPQHF. The CDR3 region has the DNA TGTGCCAGCAGCCCTGGGACTTCAAATCAGCCCCAGCATTTT.

The chain is built from TRBV9 and TRBJ1-5; possible D gene TRBD1, 6 bases. Trimming cost V 7 bases and J 4 bases, with 9 bases left between them. CDR1 SGDLS and CDR2 YYNGEE come from the germline V gene. The length of the CDR3 is 12 residues. This CDR3 reads CASGQGNQPQHF. As DNA, the CDR3 is TGTGCCAGCGGGCAGGGGAATCAGCCCCAGCATTTT. Supplemented by reference TRBV9 and TRBJ1-5, the full variable domain reads DSGVTQTPKHLITATGQRVTLRCSPRSGDLSVYWYQQSLDQGLQFLIQYYNGEERAKGNILERFSAQQFPDLHSELNLSSLELGDSALYFCASGQGNQPQHFGDGTRLSIL.

The V and J genes are TRBV4-2 and TRBJ2-7; D gene unclear. Germline CDR1 LGHNA, CDR2 YNFKEQ. CDR3 length equals 15 residues. V lost 10 bases and J 4 bases, leaving 23 bases between the germline ends. The CDR3 sequence: CATSGSLVGPYEQYF. The CDR3 coding sequence is TGTGCCACCTCTGGGTCTCTGGTTGGCCCGTACGAGCAGTACTTC.

V usage is TRBV13 and J usage is TRBJ1-1; no firm D call. This CDR3 spans 14 amino acids. V lost 5 bases, J lost 2 bases, and 12 bases lay in between. Germline V gives CDR1 PRHDT, CDR2 FYEKMQ (reference sequence). This CDR3 reads CASSLGGPNTEAFF. The DNA of the CDR3 is TGTGCCAGCAGCCTCGGAGGGCCCAACACTGAAGCTTTCTTT.